The TCR beta chain under discussion was sequenced for a study of blood T cells in healthy people across ages. Only a few counts were recorded for this clonotype. For the second PCR, which ran for roughly 7 to 11 cycles, a sample-barcoded 5' primer and a J-beta primer mix were used. Using its own MiXCR run on the 5' RACE reads, TCRdb lists one record per CDR3 protein. Here the sample spans over 1,500,000 distinct CDR3 sequences, about 50% being singletons. The V and J ends lost 3 bases and 0 bases, in that order; junction bases with no gene match: 6. The V gene's germline CDR1 is MGHRA and CDR2 YSYEKL. The CDR3 is 17 residues long.

V usage is TRBV4-1 and J usage is TRBJ1-4; 8 bases align to TRBD1. Sequences were obtained from blood. This clonotype was obtained from a woman between 35 and 50 years old in good health. CDR3 DNA sequence: TGCGCCAGCAGCCAGACAGGGGTACCTTCAACTAATGAAAAACTGTTTTTT. As protein: CASSQTGVPSTNEKLFF.